Included here is one TCR beta chain sequence, with context. The sample is drawn from a study of neurological immune-mediated disorders. Every sequencing run drew on 15-18 subjects and yielded over 200 million TCR-beta sequences. TCRdb redid the calling of the 5' RACE reads with MiXCR, one entry per CDR3 protein. This table has around 40,000 distinct CDR3 sequences, around 7.2% appearing once. This CDR3 comprises 18 residues. V lost 3 bases, J lost 0 bases, and 18 bases lay in between. Libraries from sorted cells used 900,000 to 1,000,000 T cells (CD4+ or CD8+). The V call is TRBV12-3 or TRBV12-4, the J call TRBJ1-3; no firm D call. The receptor was derived from a man between 45 and 60 years old in good health. The sequenced sample consisted of CD4+ T cells from blood. The DNA of the CDR3 is TGTGCCAGCAGTTTCCCCCTATCCTCGGTCGGCTCTGGAAACACCATATATTTT. Protein product: CASSFPLSSVGSGNTIYF.